The source of this TCR beta chain is a study of human T cells and chemical hapten exposure. Study as a whole: Patients, a majority of them female, were diagnosed with alopecia areata, totalis or universalis.

Study-wide results and caveats: DPC sensitization produced no change in TCRs with frequency above 1 in 1000.

Time point described: pre-sensitization, week 0. The treatment here: therapeutic diphenylcyclopropenone sensitization with weekly scalp DPC. In the library, unique molecular identifiers were attached to individual cDNA molecules. TCRdb independently ran MiXCR on the RACE reads; one entry per CDR3 protein. This sample has around 350,000 distinct CDR3 sequences; 5% to 6.5% occur once, and the top ten carry around 8.8%. At least ten counts were recorded for this clonotype. Its antigen is currently unknown. Germline V gene data show CDR1 as MNHEY and CDR2 as SVGEGT. The CDR3 is 16 residues long. Germline trimming cut 4 bases from V and 4 bases from J; bases unmatched to any gene: 7.

This receptor was identified in a woman aged 18-29 years with alopecia areata. Some clones in this sample may be carry-over from other donors' samples. This material consisted of whole blood, taken in connection with sensitization to the hapten diphenylcyclopropenone (DPC). J is TRBJ1-5 and V is TRBV6-2 or TRBV6-3; 10 bases are shared with TRBD1. As DNA, the CDR3 is TGTGCCAGCAGTTGGGCGGGACAGGGGACGAATCAGCCCCAGCATTTT. Translating gives CASSWAGQGTNQPQHF.